This TCR beta chain was documented in a study of T cell changes during pregnancy in multiple sclerosis (dated by TCRdb to the late 2010s). Study-level background: The study examined how the T cell repertoire changed over the course of pregnancy in women with multiple sclerosis.

Library construction relied on the immunoSEQ multiplex PCR assay. TCRdb mirrors the immuneACCESS table, restricted to in-frame sequences. Some clones are absent from its copies; in checked studies, under half trace to an unresolved V gene, and the reason for the others is unknown. The sample table lists roughly 93,000 clones, under 95% of them with a count of one. The leading ten clones occupy approximately 0.97% of the sample. There are 18 amino acids in the CDR3, from cysteine to phenylalanine inclusive. The read is trimmed to its CDR3 DNA, 54 bases read in frame from base 1. From V the trimming removes 2 bases and from J it removes 0 bases, while the gene matches leave 5 bases of the junction unaccounted for. The germline V gene encodes CDR1 WNHNN and CDR2 SYGVQD (reference sequence). About this clone: This clone's antigen is unknown. No base qualities exist here, and no much larger clone lies one base off it.

Here the sequenced sample was peripheral blood, taken before pregnancy. Rearrangement joined TRBV10-1 to TRBJ2-1, with TRBD2 identical over 12 junction bases. The source is a female donor with multiple sclerosis, enrolled in a pregnancy study. The nucleotide sequence reads as follows: TGCGCCAGCAGTGAGGGGACTAGCGGGCGGAGCTCCTACAATGAGCAGTTCTTC. This translates into CASSEGTSGRSSYNEQFF.